This T cell receptor beta chain was observed in a study of cytomegalovirus exposure and HLA in healthy donors. Study-wide points: Specific recognition of CMV antigens was confirmed in vitro for a few chains (all CMV-associated). Earlier analysis found most TCR beta V segments productive about 90% or about 30% of the time. Researchers catalogued about 150 TCR beta chains as cytomegalovirus-associated.

Turning to this clone: What it binds is not known.

The PCR employed 60 Vbeta primers together with 13 Jbeta primers. Original methodology: Roughly 80 million unique TCR beta chains, 9 million to 14 million shared, were counted in a later analysis. Using immunoSEQ multiplex PCR, the repertoire was profiled, and TCRdb retains in-frame clones only, with some absent. Clone size and the V and J calls come from that table; the DNA yielded D and trimming. This repertoire includes over 100,000 clones. CDR1 is SGHNT and CDR2 is YENEEA in the germline V gene. Trimming took off 0 bases at V and 2 bases at J, with 11 bases between the two ends. The CDR3 has 16 residues.

The chain is built from TRBV11-3 and TRBJ2-1, with D maybe TRBD2 (6 bases). Sequencing used PBMCs. This clonotype originated in a woman aged 40 to 50 in good health and CMV-seropositive. The DNA of the CDR3 is TGTGCCAGCAGCTTAGAGACTAGGGCGCCCTACAATGAGCAGTTCTTC. Residues: CASSLETRAPYNEQFF.